What follows are 9 T cell receptor beta chains derived from one specimen sequenced in a study of T cell repertoires in cytomegalovirus infection (dated by TCRdb to about 2019). The sequencer listed for this sample is Illumina HiSeq 1500. In TCRdb, the public reads were trimmed at Q25 with fastp and aligned with MiXCR, with productive beta chains retained. Each entry is one CDR3 protein sequence, shown with its most common DNA and genes. The sample table shows roughly 990,000 distinct CDR3 sequences, and more than 25% are seen once. The top ten clones comprise about an eighth of the sample. What the treatment or condition label conveys for this sample: in vitro stimulation with specific CMV peptide epitopes to enrich CMV-specific T cells. Their recognized antigens are unknown. The sequences come from cultured CD8+ T cells from PBMCs, collected from culture after CMV antigen stimulation. These receptors originate from a human donor in good health (CMV status not recorded). Some clones in this sample may be carry-over from other donors' samples.

The genes are TRBV13 and TRBJ1-1; no reliable D call. V lost 5 bases, J lost 11 bases, and 15 bases lay in between. Germline V CDR1 and CDR2: PRHDT, FYEKMQ (reference sequence). The CDR3 runs 12 residues. CDR3 bases: TGTGCCAGCAGCCCAAGAGGGAGGGTTGCTTTCTTT. Residues: CASSPRGRVAFF.

This clonotype was counted many times. CDR3 protein: CASSPGPPRGHSQTTDTQYF. In DNA, the CDR3 is TGTGCCAGCTCACCGGGGCCCCCCAGGGGTCACTCACAGACCACAGATACGCAGTATTTT. This rearrangement joins TRBV18 to TRBJ2-3; the D gene is possibly TRBD1 (6 bases). The CDR3 is 20 amino acids. From germline, CDR1 is KGHSH and CDR2 LQKENI. V was trimmed by 3 bases and J by 2 bases, leaving 27 bases between them.

A few counts support this clonotype. The CDR3 loop reads CASLNSISRGLNTEAFF. CDR3 nucleotide sequence: TGTGCCAGCCTTAATTCTATCAGTCGCGGGCTGAACACTGAAGCTTTCTTT. The rearrangement links TRBV7-6 to TRBJ1-1, with D unresolved. Trimming took off 8 bases at V and 0 bases at J, with 22 bases between the two ends. Per the germline V gene, CDR1 is SGHVS and CDR2 is FNYEAQ. The CDR3 is 17 amino acids.

The chain uses TRBV4-1 and TRBJ2-5; a weak D match, TRBD2 (6 bases). Germline V gene sequence: CDR1 MGHRA, CDR2 YSYEKL. This CDR3 comprises 16 residues. V was pared by 0 bases and J by 5 bases, with 16 bases between. The CDR3 region has the DNA TGCGCCAGCAGCCAAGATGGTCTAGTGGGGGGTGAGACCCAGTACTTC. Translation gives CASSQDGLVGGETQYF.

This clonotype was seen at least ten times. The CDR3 protein is CASSHSGFYNEQFF. Written as DNA, the CDR3 is TGTGCCAGCAGCCATAGCGGATTCTACAATGAGCAGTTCTTC. The chain combines TRBV7-2 with TRBJ2-1, with a tentative D call TRBD2 (6 bases). This CDR3 spans 14 amino acids. V lost 5 bases and J lost 3, with 11 bases in between. Germline CDR1 is SGHTA and CDR2 is FQGNSA.

This clonotype has a handful of counts. V gene TRBV5-8 combines with J gene TRBJ1-5; 9 positions agree with TRBD1. The V gene end was trimmed by 4 bases and the J gene end by 5 bases; junction bases not matched to a gene: 4. The CDR3 runs 14 residues. Per germline, CDR1 SGHTS and CDR2 YDEGEE. CDR3 amino acids: CASSAGQGYQPQHF. The CDR3 DNA sequence: TGTGCCAGCAGCGCGGGACAGGGTTATCAGCCCCAGCATTTT.

This chain joins TRBV11-2 and TRBJ2-1; D gene ambiguous. Trimming shortened V by 1 base and J by 5 bases, and 12 bases separated the two germline ends. Germline V gives CDR1 SGHAT, CDR2 FQNNGV. This CDR3 has 15 residues. CDR3 sequence (DNA): TGTGCCAGCAGCTTAGTAAAAGGGTACCACAATGAGCAGTTCTTC. It codes for CASSLVKGYHNEQFF.

The chain is built from TRBV15 and TRBJ2-5; a weak D match, TRBD1 (6 bases). The V gene lost 2 bases and the J gene lost 1 base, with 11 bases spanning the gap. The germline V gene has CDR1 LNHNV and CDR2 YYDKDF (reference sequence). The CDR3 is 15 amino acids. CDR3 residues: CATSRLRQVQETQYF. The CDR3 region has the DNA TGTGCCACCAGCAGACTAAGACAGGTCCAAGAGACCCAGTACTTC. Using reference TRBV15 and TRBJ2-5 for the parts outside the CDR3, the full variable domain is DAMVIQNPRYQVTQFGKPVTLSCSQTLNHNVMYWYQQKSSQAPKLLFHYYDKDFNNEADTPDNFQSRRPNTSFCFLDIRSPGLGDTAMYLCATSRLRQVQETQYFGPGTRLLVL.

This clonotype has only a few counts. V usage is TRBV5-1 and J usage is TRBJ2-7, with no clear D. The length of the CDR3 is 16 residues. Per germline, CDR1 SGHRS and CDR2 YFSETQ. V lost 0 bases to trimming and J lost 1 base, with 14 bases between them. CDR3 coding DNA: TGCGCCAGCAGCTTGGCCCCCTCCGATCCATCCTACGAGCAGTACTTC. Translating gives CASSLAPSDPSYEQYF. Looking up the rest from reference TRBV5-1 and TRBJ2-7 gives the full variable domain: KAGVTQTPRYLIKTRGQQVTLSCSPISGHRSVSWYQQTPGQGLQFLFEYFSETQRNKGNFPGRFSGRQFSNSRSEMNVSTLELGDSALYLCASSLAPSDPSYEQYFGPGTRLTVT.